This T cell receptor beta chain was sequenced in a study of blood T cell repertoires in COVID-19. After removal of 3 bases from V and 2 bases from J, the junction contained 2 bases not matched to a gene. Looked up from germline, CDR1 is LNHDA and CDR2 is SQIVND (reference sequence). The CDR3 contains 15 residues. Clones were sequenced by immunoSEQ multiplex PCR, and TCRdb holds only the in-frame ones, with some missing. The table records about 200,000 clones, less than 85% of them present only once. Everyone who took part was roughly 18 to 89 years old, and they came from about 23 US areas. The gene calls are TRBV19 and TRBJ2-1; TRBD2 aligns across 9 bases. The source of this sequence is a man aged 40-49 years who had recovered from COVID-19. Sequencing was done on a sample of PBMCs or T cells enriched from blood (not recorded which). The CDR3 is CASSIVAGAYNEQFF. The CDR3 nucleotides are TGTGCCAGTAGTATTGTAGCGGGAGCCTACAATGAGCAGTTCTTC. Full variable domain (remainder filled in from reference TRBV19 and TRBJ2-1): DGGITQSPKYLFRKEGQNVTLSCEQNLNHDAMYWYRQDPGQGLRLIYYSQIVNDFQKGDIAEGYSVSREKKESFPLTVTSAQKNPTAFYLCASSIVAGAYNEQFFGPGTRLTVL.